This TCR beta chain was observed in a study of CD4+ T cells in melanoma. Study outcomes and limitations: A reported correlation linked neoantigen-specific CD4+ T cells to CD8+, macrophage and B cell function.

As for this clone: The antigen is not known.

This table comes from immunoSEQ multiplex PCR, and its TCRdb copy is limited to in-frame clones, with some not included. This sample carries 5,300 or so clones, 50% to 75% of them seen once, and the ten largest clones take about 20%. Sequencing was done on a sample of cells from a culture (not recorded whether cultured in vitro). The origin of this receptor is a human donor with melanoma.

CDR3 sequence reads: CASSRQGLEQFF. CDR3 nucleotides: TGTGCCAGCAGCCGACAGGGGCTTGAGCAGTTCTTC. The chain combines TRBV7-9 with TRBJ2-1; 8 bases align to TRBD1. Per germline, CDR1 SEHNR and CDR2 FQNEAQ (reference sequence). The length of the CDR3 is 12 residues. Germline trimming cut 5 bases from V and 9 bases from J; bases unmatched to any gene: 3.